The 24 T cell receptor beta chains below all came from one sample that was sequenced in a study of T cell repertoires in aging, cancer and after chemotherapy. Multiplex touch-down PCR with TRB-A/B primers amplified rearranged V-D-J TRB sequences. TCRdb re-called the multiplex PCR reads through MiXCR, storing one row per CDR3 protein. The table lists more than 1,000 distinct CDR3 sequences, over 20% of them singletons. Peripheral blood genomic DNA, not sorted cells or RNA, was the template. What was sequenced was blood. These receptors were obtained from a human donor with a solid tumor.

By proportion, this clonotype is medium-sized. The chain couples TRBV20-1 to TRBJ2-3; D could derive from TRBD1 or TRBD2 (6 bases each). The V gene lost 7 bases and the J gene lost 1 base, with 12 bases spanning the gap. The CDR3 totals 13 residues. The germline gives CDR1 DFQATT, CDR2 SNEGSKA (reference sequence). The CDR3 is CSGGGMGTDTQYF. CDR3 DNA: TGCAGTGGAGGGGGGATGGGCACAGATACGCAGTATTTT.

Relative to its sample, this clonotype is medium-sized. The V call is TRBV4-3, the J call TRBJ2-7, with D unclear. The germline V gene has CDR1 LGHNA and CDR2 YSLEER. The length of the CDR3 is 14 residues. V gave up 0 bases and J gave up 3 bases, with 9 bases separating them. DNA for the CDR3: TGCGCCAGCAGCCAAGATTGGCAGGACTACGAGCAGTACTTC. As protein: CASSQDWQDYEQYF.

By share of the sample, this clonotype is medium-sized. V gene TRBV18 combines with J gene TRBJ1-6; D unclear. Looked up from germline, CDR1 is KGHSH and CDR2 is LQKENI. V was cut by 0 bases and J by 5 bases, with 8 bases left in between. The CDR3 is made up of 15 amino acids. CDR3 sequence: CASSPPAGHNSPLHF. The CDR3 DNA reads as TGTGCCAGCTCACCACCGGCAGGCCATAATTCACCCCTCCACTTT.

This clonotype has more than one count but fewer than ten. The genes are TRBV20-1 and TRBJ1-1; tentative D call: TRBD1 (5 bases). The CDR3 is 12 residues long. Trimming cost V 2 bases and J 4 bases, with 8 bases left between them. Germline assignment: CDR1 DFQATT and CDR2 SNEGSKA (reference sequence). As DNA, the CDR3 is TGCAGTGCTAGACGGGGGTTCACTGAAGCTTTCTTT. Translation: CSARRGFTEAFF.

By its share, this clonotype is large. The rearrangement joins TRBV10-3 to TRBJ2-3, with D maybe TRBD2 (6 bases). The CDR3 runs to 13 residues. Looked up from germline, CDR1 is ENHRY and CDR2 is SYGVKD. The V gene lost 7 bases and the J gene lost 2 bases, with 10 bases spanning the gap. The CDR3 loop is CAITRTNTDTQYF. The CDR3 DNA sequence: TGTGCCATCACGCGGACTAACACAGATACGCAGTATTTT.

This clonotype is labeled large (0.1 to 1%). The chain joins TRBV11-3 to TRBJ1-2; no reliable D call. There are 14 residues in the CDR3. The V end lost 1 base, the J end lost 5 bases, and 11 bases lay between the germline ends. Looked up from germline, CDR1 is SGHNT and CDR2 is YENEEA. CDR3 loop: CASSLGGSEYGYTF. The CDR3 DNA is TGTGCCAGCAGCTTAGGGGGTTCGGAATATGGCTACACCTTC. Supplemented by reference TRBV11-3 and TRBJ1-2, the full variable domain reads EAGVVQSPRYKIIEKKQPVAFWCNPISGHNTLYWYLQNLGQGPELLIRYENEEAVDDSQLPKDRFSAERLKGVDSTLKIQPAELGDSAVYLCASSLGGSEYGYTFGSGTRLTVV.

Relative to its sample, this clonotype is medium-sized. The chain combines TRBV10-3 with TRBJ2-7; either TRBD1 or TRBD2 may supply D (5 bases each). Per germline, CDR1 ENHRY and CDR2 SYGVKD. CDR3 length: 15 residues. V was shortened by 4 bases and J by 0 bases, with 13 bases between the two germline ends. For the CDR3, the DNA is TGTGCCATCAGTGCTCGGGGCCCCCTCTCCTACGAGCAGTACTTC. It codes for CAISARGPLSYEQYF.

This clonotype was picked up a small number of times. The gene calls are TRBV11-2 and TRBJ2-3; the match to TRBD2 covers 7 bases. Per germline, CDR1 SGHAT and CDR2 FQNNGV. The CDR3 loop spans 19 amino acids. J was trimmed by 2 bases and V by 6 bases; bases with no gene match: 20. The CDR3 reads CASSPGIYFASGSTDTQYF. Written as DNA, the CDR3 is TGTGCCAGCAGTCCAGGCATCTATTTTGCTAGCGGATCCACAGATACGCAGTATTTT.

As regards this clonotype: A much larger clone differs from this one at a single base, so this may be a read error. The chain couples TRBV7-6 to TRBJ2-4, with D perhaps given as TRBD1 or TRBD2 (6 bases each). Trimming left V 8 bases short and J 6 bases short, with 20 bases between. The germline V gene encodes CDR1 SGHVS and CDR2 FNYEAQ. The CDR3 loop spans 15 amino acids. CDR3 bases: TGTGCCAGCGGCCCCGGGGGCGATGGGGGAAACATTCAGTACTTC. Translation gives CASGPGGDGGNIQYF. The full variable domain, rest sourced from reference TRBV7-6 and TRBJ2-4, is GAGVSQSPRYKVTKRGQDVALRCDPISGHVSLYWYRQALGQGPEFLTYFNYEAQQDKSGLPNDRFSAERPEGSISTLTIQRTEQRDSAMYRCASGPGGDGGNIQYFGAGTRLSVL.

The table lists this clonotype with a count of one. The chain joins TRBV6-2 or TRBV6-3 to TRBJ1-2; 10 bases agree with TRBD1. Trimming removed 4 bases from V and 7 bases from J; junction bases left unmatched: 3. Germline values: CDR1 MNHEY, CDR2 SVGEGT. This CDR3 has 13 amino acids. CDR3 sequence: CASSWDRGRGYTF. The CDR3 nucleotides read TGTGCCAGCAGTTGGGACAGGGGTCGTGGCTACACCTTC.

The count of this clonotype is one. The chain has TRBV7-2 and TRBJ2-5; the match to TRBD2 covers 9 bases. CDR3 length: 16 residues. The J segment lost 5 bases and the V segment lost 5 bases, leaving 12 bases of the junction unmatched. Germline loops: CDR1 SGHTA, CDR2 FQGNSA. CDR3 in DNA: TGTGCCAGCAGCCATGGACTGGCGGGGGGGCCGGAGACCCAGTACTTC. As protein: CASSHGLAGGPETQYF.

This clonotype is medium-sized (0.01 to 0.1%) within its sample. The rearrangement uses TRBV5-6 and TRBJ2-7; 10 bases line up with TRBD1. CDR3 length: 17 amino acids. CDR1 and CDR2 from the germline V gene are SGHDT and YYEEEE. V gave up 2 bases and J gave up 0 bases; unmatched junction bases: 8. The CDR3 region is CASSFLRGTGVSYEQYF. CDR3 nucleotide sequence: TGTGCCAGCAGCTTTCTTAGGGGGACAGGGGTCTCCTACGAGCAGTACTTC.

The rearrangement uses TRBV20-1 and TRBJ2-5, with D unclear. CDR1 is DFQATT and CDR2 is SNEGSKA in the germline V gene (reference sequence). CDR3 length: 16 residues. V shed 4 bases and J shed 6 bases, with 24 bases lying between them. CDR3 loop: CSATRSRQALVQTQYF. The CDR3 coding sequence is TGCAGTGCTACAAGATCTAGGCAGGCGTTGGTTCAGACCCAGTACTTC.

This clonotype is a singleton in its sample. CDR3 loop: CASSYSGLAYEQYF. The DNA of the CDR3 is TGTGCCAGCAGTTACTCGGGACTAGCTTACGAGCAGTACTTC. The V and J genes are TRBV6-5 and TRBJ2-7, with TRBD2 matching over 9 bases. The germline V gene has CDR1 MNHEY and CDR2 SVGAGI. The V gene end was trimmed by 0 bases and the J gene end by 4 bases; junction bases not matched to a gene: 1. The CDR3 spans 14 residues.

Relative to its sample, this clonotype is medium-sized. J is TRBJ1-3 and V is TRBV19; D is unclear. V lost 4 bases, J lost 0 bases, and 16 bases lay in between. This CDR3 spans 17 amino acids. From germline, CDR1 is LNHDA and CDR2 SQIVND (reference sequence). CDR3 in amino acids: CASSTHFGRSSGNTIYF. The CDR3 bases are TGTGCCAGTAGTACCCATTTTGGCCGGAGCTCTGGAAACACCATATATTTT.

This clonotype ranks as medium-sized. The rearrangement links TRBV6-1 to TRBJ2-7; 7 nucleotides agree with TRBD1. The CDR3 spans 15 residues. CDR1 and CDR2 (germline): MNHNS, SASEGT. The trim removed 6 bases at V and 1 base at J, leaving 9 bases unmatched. The CDR3 region has the DNA TGTGCCAGCAGGCTCTACAGGGGAGTTTCCTACGAGCAGTACTTC. Its protein is CASRLYRGVSYEQYF.

By sample fraction, this clonotype is medium-sized. The chain uses TRBV12-3 or TRBV12-4 and TRBJ2-7, with D perhaps TRBD2 (7 bases). Trimming pared 6 bases from V and 2 bases from J, leaving 8 bases between. CDR3 length: 12 residues. The CDR3 spells CASSGGPYEQYF. CDR3 nucleotides: TGTGCCAGCAGCGGGGGGCCCTACGAGCAGTACTTC.

This chain joins TRBV18 and TRBJ2-1; D not certain. Germline values: CDR1 KGHSH, CDR2 LQKENI. The length of the CDR3 is 14 residues. The V gene lost 0 bases and the J gene lost 7 bases, with 10 bases spanning the gap. This CDR3 reads CASSPPGPKNEQFF. Here the CDR3 DNA reads TGTGCCAGCTCACCACCGGGTCCAAAGAATGAGCAGTTCTTC.

By its share, this clonotype is medium-sized. The V call is TRBV12-3 or TRBV12-4, the J call TRBJ2-1; D uncertain. The CDR3 runs 12 residues. V dropped 3 bases and J dropped 5 bases, with 5 bases sitting between them. The CDR3 sequence: CASSFSDNEQFF. CDR3 nucleotides: TGTGCCAGCAGTTTTTCTGACAATGAGCAGTTCTTC.

By sample share, this clonotype is medium-sized. The chain combines TRBV18 with TRBJ1-5, with D unresolved. Germline CDR1 reads KGHSH; CDR2 reads LQKENI. CDR3 length: 13 residues. Trimming took off 2 bases at V and 5 bases at J, with 7 bases between the two ends. The CDR3 nucleotides read TGTGCCAGCTCACCAGAAGAGGATCAGCCCCAGCATTTT. Residues: CASSPEEDQPQHF.

The CDR3 reads CASSMAGQGVFWGYTF. The CDR3 DNA reads TGTGCCAGTAGTATGGCGGGACAGGGGGTGTTCTGGGGCTACACCTTC. The chain links TRBV19 to TRBJ1-2; TRBD1 aligns across 11 bases. V lost 3 bases and J lost 8; bases outside the gene matches: 11. The CDR3 covers 16 residues. Germline lookup yields CDR1 LNHDA and CDR2 SQIVND (reference sequence). Complete variable domain (other parts from reference TRBV19 and TRBJ1-2): DGGITQSPKYLFRKEGQNVTLSCEQNLNHDAMYWYRQDPGQGLRLIYYSQIVNDFQKGDIAEGYSVSREKKESFPLTVTSAQKNPTAFYLCASSMAGQGVFWGYTFGSGTRLTVV.

This clonotype qualifies as medium-sized. The CDR3 DNA reads as TGTGCCAGCAGCCTCGCCCCGACTAGCGCCAACGGGGAGCTGTTTTTT. It codes for CASSLAPTSANGELFF. This chain joins TRBV6-2 or TRBV6-3 and TRBJ2-2; 8 nucleotides line up with TRBD2. The CDR3 is made up of 16 amino acids. Looked up from germline, CDR1 is MNHEY and CDR2 is SVGEGT. V trimming: 6 bases; J trimming: 7 bases; junction bases outside the gene matches: 13.

By share, this clonotype counts as medium-sized. The V and J genes are TRBV20-1 and TRBJ2-7; D not certain. The CDR3 length is 11 residues. Trimming shortened V by 3 bases and J by 6 bases, and 9 bases separated the two germline ends. Germline V gene sequence: CDR1 DFQATT, CDR2 SNEGSKA (reference sequence). The CDR3: CSARKNPEQYF. Written as DNA, the CDR3 is TGCAGTGCTAGGAAGAACCCCGAGCAGTACTTC.

The chain is built from TRBV7-9 and TRBJ2-1, with 10 bases that match TRBD2. CDR1 SEHNR and CDR2 FQNEAQ come from the germline V gene (reference sequence). The junction had 10 bases not matched to a gene; V was cut back by 5 bases and J by 9 bases. The CDR3 has 15 residues. In DNA, the CDR3 is TGTGCCAGCAGCCGCCACCTAGCGGGGGCCGGTGAGCAGTTCTTC. This gives the protein CASSRHLAGAGEQFF.